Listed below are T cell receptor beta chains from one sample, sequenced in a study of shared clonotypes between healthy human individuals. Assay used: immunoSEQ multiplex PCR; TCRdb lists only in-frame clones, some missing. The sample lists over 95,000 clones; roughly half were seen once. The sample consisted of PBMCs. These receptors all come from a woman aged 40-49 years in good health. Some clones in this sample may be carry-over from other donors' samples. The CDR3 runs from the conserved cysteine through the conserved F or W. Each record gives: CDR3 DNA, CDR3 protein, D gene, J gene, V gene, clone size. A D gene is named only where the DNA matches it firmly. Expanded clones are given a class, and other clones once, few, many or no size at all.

CDR3nt: TGTGCCAGCAGCGTAGGGACTAGCGGGAGACGTGTGGGAAATGAGCAGTTCTTC; CDR3aa: CASSVGTSGRRVGNEQFF; d_gene: TRBD2; j_gene: TRBJ2-1; v_gene: TRBV9; abundance: once
CDR3nt: TGTGCCTGGAGCAGACAGGGTGCCTACGAGCAGTACTTC; CDR3aa: CAWSRQGAYEQYF; d_gene: TRBD1; j_gene: TRBJ2-7; v_gene: TRBV30; abundance: medium-sized
CDR3nt: TGCAGCGTTGTGCTAATGAAGTCAGACGAGCAGTACTTC; CDR3aa: CSVVLMKSDEQYF; d_gene: NA; j_gene: TRBJ2-7; v_gene: TRBV29-1; abundance: few
CDR3nt: TGCAGTGCTCAAAGGGGGACTGAGCAGTTCTTC; CDR3aa: CSAQRGTEQFF; d_gene: NA; j_gene: TRBJ2-1; v_gene: TRBV20-1; abundance: many
CDR3nt: TGTGCCAGCAGTTCCTGGACTAGAGAGCAGTACTTC; CDR3aa: CASSSWTREQYF; d_gene: TRBD2; j_gene: TRBJ2-7; v_gene: TRBV28; abundance: NA
CDR3nt: TGTGCCAGCATGGGCAGCTCTTGGTACAATGAGCAGTTCTTC; CDR3aa: CASMGSSWYNEQFF; d_gene: NA; j_gene: TRBJ2-1; v_gene: TRBV28; abundance: NA
CDR3nt: TGTGCCTGGGATCACGGGGCAGGCGATGATGGCTACACCTTC; CDR3aa: CAWDHGAGDDGYTF; d_gene: NA; j_gene: TRBJ1-2; v_gene: TRBV30; abundance: NA
CDR3nt: TGTGCCAGCAGTAGCCCTCGAGGGACGTCTAATGAAAAACTGTTTTTT; CDR3aa: CASSSPRGTSNEKLFF; d_gene: NA; j_gene: TRBJ1-4; v_gene: TRBV28; abundance: NA
CDR3nt: TGTGCCAGTAGTGTCACAGGGAACGCCCAGCCCCAGCATTTT; CDR3aa: CASSVTGNAQPQHF; d_gene: NA; j_gene: TRBJ1-5; v_gene: TRBV19; abundance: few
CDR3nt: TGTGCCAGCAGTTTATACGGGAATACCTACGAGCAGTACTTC; CDR3aa: CASSLYGNTYEQYF; d_gene: NA; j_gene: TRBJ2-7; v_gene: TRBV28; abundance: NA
CDR3nt: TGTGCCAGCAGCGGACAGGGGCGTGAGACCCAGTACTTC; CDR3aa: CASSGQGRETQYF; d_gene: TRBD1; j_gene: TRBJ2-5; v_gene: TRBV2; abundance: few
CDR3nt: TGTGCCAGCAGCTTAGGGTACGGGACCCATTCGGACGGCTACACCTTC; CDR3aa: CASSLGYGTHSDGYTF; d_gene: NA; j_gene: TRBJ1-2; v_gene: TRBV7-9; abundance: NA
CDR3nt: TGCGCCAGCAGCCAAGGAGGATCCCTCTACGAGCAGTACTTC; CDR3aa: CASSQGGSLYEQYF; d_gene: NA; j_gene: TRBJ2-7; v_gene: TRBV4-3; abundance: NA